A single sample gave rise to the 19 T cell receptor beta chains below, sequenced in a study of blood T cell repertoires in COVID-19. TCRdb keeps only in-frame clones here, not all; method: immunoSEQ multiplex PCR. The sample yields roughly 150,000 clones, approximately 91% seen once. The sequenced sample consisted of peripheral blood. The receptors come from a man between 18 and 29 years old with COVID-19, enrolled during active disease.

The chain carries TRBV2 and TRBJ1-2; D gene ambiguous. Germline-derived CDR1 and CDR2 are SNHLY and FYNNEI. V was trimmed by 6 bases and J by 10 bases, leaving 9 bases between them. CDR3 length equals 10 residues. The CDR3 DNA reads TGTGCCAGCAGGACACTTGCCTACACCTTC. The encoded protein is CASRTLAYTF.

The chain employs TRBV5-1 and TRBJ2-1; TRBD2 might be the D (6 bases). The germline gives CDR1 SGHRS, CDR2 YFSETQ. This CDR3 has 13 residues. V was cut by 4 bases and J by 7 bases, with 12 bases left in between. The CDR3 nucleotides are TGCGCCAGCAGCGCCCCTGGACTAAATGAGCAGTTCTTC. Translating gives CASSAPGLNEQFF.

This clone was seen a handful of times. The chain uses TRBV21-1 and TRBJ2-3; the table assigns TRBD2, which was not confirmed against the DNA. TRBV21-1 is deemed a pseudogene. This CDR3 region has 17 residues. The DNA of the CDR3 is TGTGCCAGCAGCAACTCTAGCGGGAGGGGCCCCACAGATACGCAGTATTTT. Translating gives CASSNSSGRGPTDTQYF.

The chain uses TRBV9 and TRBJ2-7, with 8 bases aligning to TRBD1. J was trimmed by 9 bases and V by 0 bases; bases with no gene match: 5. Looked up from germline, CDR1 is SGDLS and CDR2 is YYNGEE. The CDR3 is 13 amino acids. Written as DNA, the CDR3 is TGTGCCAGCAGCGTAGGGGACAGGTCATTGCAGTACTTC. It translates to CASSVGDRSLQYF.

CDR3 sequence: CASSVGGGTYEQYF. CDR3 nucleotides: TGTGCCAGCAGCGTAGGTGGCGGAACCTACGAGCAGTACTTC. This chain joins TRBV9 and TRBJ2-7; D remains ambiguous. Germline CDR1 is SGDLS and CDR2 is YYNGEE. The CDR3 is made up of 14 amino acids. Trimming pared 0 bases from V and 2 bases from J, leaving 9 bases between.

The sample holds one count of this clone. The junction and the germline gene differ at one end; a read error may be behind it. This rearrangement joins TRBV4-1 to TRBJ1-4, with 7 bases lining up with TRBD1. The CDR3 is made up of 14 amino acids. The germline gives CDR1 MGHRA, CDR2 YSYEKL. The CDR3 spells CASSGMTGPEKLLF. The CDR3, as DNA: TGCGCCAGCAGTGGGATGACAGGGCCCGAAAAACTGCTTTTT.

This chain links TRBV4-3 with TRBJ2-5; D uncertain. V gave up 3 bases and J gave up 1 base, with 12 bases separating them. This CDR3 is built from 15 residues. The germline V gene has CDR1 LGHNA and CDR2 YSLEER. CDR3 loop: CASSQRLEFQETQYF. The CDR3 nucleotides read TGCGCCAGCAGCCAGCGACTTGAGTTCCAAGAGACCCAGTACTTC.

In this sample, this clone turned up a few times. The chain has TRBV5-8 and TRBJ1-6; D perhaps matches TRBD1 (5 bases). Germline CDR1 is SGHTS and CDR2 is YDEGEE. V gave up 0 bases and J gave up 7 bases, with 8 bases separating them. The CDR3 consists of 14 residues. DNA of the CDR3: TGTGCCAGCAGCTTGGCCAGGGCAAATTCACCCCTCCACTTT. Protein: CASSLARANSPLHF.

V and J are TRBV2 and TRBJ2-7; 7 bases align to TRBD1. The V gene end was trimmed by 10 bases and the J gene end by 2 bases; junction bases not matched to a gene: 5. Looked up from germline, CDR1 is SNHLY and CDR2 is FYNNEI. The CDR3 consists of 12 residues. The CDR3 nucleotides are TGTGCCACCCGACAGGGACCCTACGAGCAGTACTTC. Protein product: CATRQGPYEQYF.

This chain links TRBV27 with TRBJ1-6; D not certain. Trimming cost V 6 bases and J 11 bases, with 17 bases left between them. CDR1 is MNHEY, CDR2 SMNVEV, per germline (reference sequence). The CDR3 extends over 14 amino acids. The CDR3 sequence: CASRFEGLGTPLHF. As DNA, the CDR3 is TGTGCCAGCAGATTTGAGGGCTTGGGGACACCCCTCCACTTT.

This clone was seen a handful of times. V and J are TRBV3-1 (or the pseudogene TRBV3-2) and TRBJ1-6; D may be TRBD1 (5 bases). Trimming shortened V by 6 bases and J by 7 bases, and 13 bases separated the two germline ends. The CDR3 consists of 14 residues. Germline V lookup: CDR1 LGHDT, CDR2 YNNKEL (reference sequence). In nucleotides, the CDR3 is TGTGCCAGCAGTTTAAGGGAGGGGAATTCACCCCTCCACTTT. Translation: CASSLREGNSPLHF.

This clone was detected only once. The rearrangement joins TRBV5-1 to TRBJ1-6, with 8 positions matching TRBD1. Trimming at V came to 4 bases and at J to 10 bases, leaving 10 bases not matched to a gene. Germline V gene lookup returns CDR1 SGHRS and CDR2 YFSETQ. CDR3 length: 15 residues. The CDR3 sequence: CASSTGQGSGSPLHF. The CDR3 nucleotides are TGCGCCAGCAGCACTGGACAGGGCAGTGGGTCACCCCTCCACTTT.

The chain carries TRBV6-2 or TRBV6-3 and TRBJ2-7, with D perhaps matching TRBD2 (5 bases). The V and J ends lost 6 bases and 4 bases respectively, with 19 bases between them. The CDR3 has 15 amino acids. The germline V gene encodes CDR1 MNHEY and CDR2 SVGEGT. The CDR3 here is CASSVAGRGPYEQYF. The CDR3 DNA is TGTGCCAGCAGCGTAGCAGGACGGGGTCCTTACGAGCAGTACTTC.

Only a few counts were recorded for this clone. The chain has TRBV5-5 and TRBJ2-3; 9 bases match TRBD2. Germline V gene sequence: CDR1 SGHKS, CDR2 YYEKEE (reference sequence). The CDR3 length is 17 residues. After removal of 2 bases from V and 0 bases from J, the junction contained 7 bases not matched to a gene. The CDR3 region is CASSFLPSGASTDTQYF. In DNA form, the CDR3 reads TGTGCCAGCAGCTTTCTTCCTAGCGGGGCAAGCACAGATACGCAGTATTTT.

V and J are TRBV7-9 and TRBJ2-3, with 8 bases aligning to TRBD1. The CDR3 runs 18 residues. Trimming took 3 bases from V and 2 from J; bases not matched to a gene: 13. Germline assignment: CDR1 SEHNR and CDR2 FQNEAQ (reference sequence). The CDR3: CASSFSHSRTGYTDTQYF. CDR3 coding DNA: TGTGCCAGCAGCTTTAGCCATAGCAGGACAGGGTACACAGATACGCAGTATTTT. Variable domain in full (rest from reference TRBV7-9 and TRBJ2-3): DTGVSQNPRHKITKRGQNVTFRCDPISEHNRLYWYRQTLGQGPEFLTYFQNEAQLEKSRLLSDRFSAERPKGSFSTLEIQRTEQGDSAMYLCASSFSHSRTGYTDTQYFGPGTRLTVL.

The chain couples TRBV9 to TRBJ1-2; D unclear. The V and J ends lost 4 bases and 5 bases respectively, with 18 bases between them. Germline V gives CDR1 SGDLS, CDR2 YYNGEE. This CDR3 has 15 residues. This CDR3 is CASSLGTSPSYGYTF. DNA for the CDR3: TGTGCCAGCAGCCTAGGTACGAGTCCCTCTTATGGCTACACCTTC.

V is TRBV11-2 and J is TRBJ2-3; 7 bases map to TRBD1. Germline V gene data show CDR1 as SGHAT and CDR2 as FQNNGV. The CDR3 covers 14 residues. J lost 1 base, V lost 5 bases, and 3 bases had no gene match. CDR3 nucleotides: TGTGCCAGCAGCCCCGGGACAGGCACAGATACGCAGTATTTT. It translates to CASSPGTGTDTQYF.

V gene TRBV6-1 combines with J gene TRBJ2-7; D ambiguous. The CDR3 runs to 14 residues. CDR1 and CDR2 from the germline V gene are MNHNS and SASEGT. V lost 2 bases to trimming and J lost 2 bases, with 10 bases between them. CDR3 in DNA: TGTGCCAGCAGTGAATTGGGCTTAACCTACGAGCAGTACTTC. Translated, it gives CASSELGLTYEQYF.

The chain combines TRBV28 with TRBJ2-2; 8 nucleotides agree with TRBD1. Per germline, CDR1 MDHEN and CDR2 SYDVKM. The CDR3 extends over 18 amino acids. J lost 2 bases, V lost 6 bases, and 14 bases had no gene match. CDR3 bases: TGTGCCAGCAGCCCCCCCGACAGGGGATTGGGAAACACCGGGGAGCTGTTTTTT. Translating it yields CASSPPDRGLGNTGELFF.